Listed below are T cell receptor beta chains from one sample, sequenced in a study of response to subunit inactivated influenza vaccine. TCRdb recomputed calls from the RT-PCR reads with MiXCR, one row per CDR3 protein. The data show just over 300,000 distinct CDR3 sequences, about a fifth seen once. The material sequenced was PBMCs from blood, taken less than 22 months after vaccination. All receptors derive from a man aged 45-69 years who received an inactivated influenza vaccine. CDR3s include the opening cysteine and the closing phenylalanine or tryptophan. D genes are given only for firm matches. Clone size is given for some rows only: seen once, a few or many times, or a class if the clone is expanded.

D,V,J,size,DNA,CDR3
.,TRBV5-1,TRBJ1-1,few,TGCGCCAGCAGCCGAAGTCGGGCGGTAAGGGAGAACACTGAAGCTTTCTTT,CASSRSRAVRENTEAFF
TRBD2,TRBV6-2/TRBV6-3,TRBJ2-1,few,TGTGCCAGCAAAACCGGGACTAGCGGGTCCTACAATGAGCAGTTCTTC,CASKTGTSGSYNEQFF
.,TRBV6-5,TRBJ1-6,many,TGTGCCAGCAGTTCCGGAGGCCCCAATTCACCCCTCCACTTT,CASSSGGPNSPLHF
.,TRBV6-1,TRBJ1-6,.,TGTGCCAGCAGTGAGGTCTATCGGCCCCTCCACTTT,CASSEVYRPLHF
.,TRBV12-3/TRBV12-4,TRBJ2-3,.,TGTGCCAGCATGGGGGCCCCCGGGGGTCGCGCAGATACGCAGTATTTT,CASMGAPGGRADTQYF
.,TRBV11-1,TRBJ2-1,few,TGTGCCAGCATGGGGGCCTCCTCCTACAATGAGCAGTTCTTC,CASMGASSYNEQFF
TRBD1,TRBV20-1,TRBJ1-6,.,TGCAGTGCCATCGACAGGGGCACTAATTCACCCCTCCACTTT,CSAIDRGTNSPLHF
.,TRBV3-1,TRBJ1-6,.,TGTGCCAGCAGCCCGGGACGGATAAATTCACCCCTCCACTTT,CASSPGRINSPLHF
.,TRBV7-2,TRBJ2-5,.,TGTGCCAGCCGCCTGGGGAGCTTACAAGAGACCCAGTACTTC,CASRLGSLQETQYF
.,TRBV28,TRBJ1-1,few,TGTGCCAGCAGTGTAACAGGGAAGGAGGGGACTGAAGCTTTCTTT,CASSVTGKEGTEAFF
.,TRBV12-3/TRBV12-4,TRBJ2-7,few,TGTGCCAGCAGTTTATATGAGGGTAACTACGAGCAGTACTTC,CASSLYEGNYEQYF
.,TRBV5-1,TRBJ2-5,.,TGCGCCAGCAGCTTGTCGGCAGCCCAAGAGACCCAGTACTTC,CASSLSAAQETQYF
.,TRBV3-1,TRBJ1-5,.,TGTGCCAGCAGCCAAGATTTCTTTCTGGGGGGAAGTGTACGCAATCAGCCCCAGCATTTT,CASSQDFFLGGSVRNQPQHF
TRBD1,TRBV10-3,TRBJ2-3,few,TGTGCCATCGCGAAGGACAGGACCAGCACAGATACGCAGTATTTT,CAIAKDRTSTDTQYF
.,TRBV10-2,TRBJ1-6,many,TGCGCCAGCACCCAGCCAGGGTCCAATTCACCCCTCCACTTT,CASTQPGSNSPLHF
.,TRBV6-2/TRBV6-3,TRBJ2-2,.,TGTGCCAGCAGTTCCCGACACGGGGCCACCGGGGAGCTGTTTTTT,CASSSRHGATGELFF
.,TRBV28,TRBJ1-6,many,TGTGCCAGCAGTTCAGGGGCTTCACCCCTCCACTTT,CASSSGASPLHF
TRBD1,TRBV11-2,TRBJ1-6,.,TGTGCCAGCAGCTTACCCCAGGGACAGTGGAGCTCCTATAATTCACCCCTCCACTTT,CASSLPQGQWSSYNSPLHF
TRBD2,TRBV13,TRBJ2-4,few,TGTGCCACCACTAAGCGGGGGTCCAAAAACATTCAGTACTTC,CATTKRGSKNIQYF
TRBD1,TRBV6-2/TRBV6-3,TRBJ1-2,few,TGTGCCAGCAGGAGCGACAGGGACTATGGCTACACCTTC,CASRSDRDYGYTF
.,TRBV15,TRBJ1-1,few,TGTGCCACCAGCGTTCAAAGGGGGGTAGCTGAAGCTTTCTTT,CATSVQRGVAEAFF
.,TRBV4-2,TRBJ1-6,few,TGTGCCAGCAGCCAAGATAGGCAGGGTAATTCACCCCTCCACTTT,CASSQDRQGNSPLHF
.,TRBV29-1,TRBJ1-2,few,TGCAGCGTTGAAAGGCAGGGTCGGTTAGGCTACACCTTC,CSVERQGRLGYTF
.,TRBV6-2/TRBV6-3,TRBJ1-1,few,TGTGCCAGCAGCTACCCATCCACTTTCCGGCGGGACACTGAAGCTTTCTTT,CASSYPSTFRRDTEAFF